This is a list of T cell receptor beta chains from one sample in a study of blood T cell repertoires in COVID-19. TCRdb keeps only in-frame clones here, not all; method: immunoSEQ multiplex PCR. The table includes around 77,000 clones, around 86% detected once. Sequencing was performed on peripheral blood. Receptors originate from a man in his sixties or seventies with active or convalescent COVID-19. Both conserved end residues are part of each CDR3. A D gene is named only where the DNA matches it firmly.

TRBV9,TRBD2,TRBJ2-1,TGTGCCAGCAGCCACTCGCTCTCCCTTAGCGGGAAAATCTACAATGAGCAGTTCTTC,CASSHSLSLSGKIYNEQFF
TRBV2,.,TRBJ1-1,TGTGCCAGCTGCTTGAGGGCGGCCATGAACACTGAAGCTTTCTTT,CASCLRAAMNTEAFF
TRBV7-9,.,TRBJ1-2,TGTGCCAGCAGCTTAACGGGGGCTAACTATGGCTACACCTTC,CASSLTGANYGYTF
TRBV29-1,.,TRBJ2-7,TGCAGCGCCAACCAGGGGCCCTACGAGCAGTACTTC,CSANQGPYEQYF
TRBV14,.,TRBJ2-1,TGTGCCAGCAGCCTTAGCTACCTAGGTGAGCAGTTCTTC,CASSLSYLGEQFF
TRBV5-1,.,TRBJ2-7,TGCGCCAGCAGCTTGGAGGCAATGGACGGGAGCGGCGAGCAGTACTTC,CASSLEAMDGSGEQYF
TRBV10-3,.,TRBJ1-2,TGTGCCATCAGTGAGTTACAGGGTGGCTATGGCTACACCTTC,CAISELQGGYGYTF
TRBV5-1,.,TRBJ2-2,TGCGCCAGCAGCACAAGGACTACTACGAACACCGGGGAGCTGTTTTTT,CASSTRTTTNTGELFF
TRBV7-2,TRBD2,TRBJ2-3,TGTGCCAGCAGCTTAAACGGCGGGGGAAACACAGATACGCAGTATTTT,CASSLNGGGNTDTQYF
TRBV5-4,.,TRBJ2-1,TGTGCCAGCAGCTCCGGGAGCCCTACCACCAATGAGCAGTTCTTC,CASSSGSPTTNEQFF